The T cell receptor beta chain under discussion was sequenced for a study of blood T cell repertoires in COVID-19. Turning to the study itself: The United States, Italy and Spain provided the acute and convalescent COVID-19 samples.

With 5 bases removed from V and 6 bases from J, the gap between germline ends came to 8 bases. This CDR3 is 11 amino acids long. Germline assignment: CDR1 SNHLY and CDR2 FYNNEI. In the authors' workflow: Amplified reference gene primers provided the basis for estimating nucleated cell counts. The assay was immunoSEQ multiplex PCR, and TCRdb's table has in-frame clones only and misses some. V and J calls and clone size are those listed in that table; D and trimming were worked out from the DNA. This sample carries roughly 220,000 clones, 88% of them seen once, and the ten largest clones take over 12%. Participants were aged 18 to 89 years from about two dozen US areas. Cohort assignment relied on participant-reported clinical history.

The sample consisted of PBMCs or T cells enriched from blood (not recorded which). This TCR was recovered from a woman between 45 and 60 years old with acute COVID-19. The rearrangement joins TRBV2 to TRBJ2-7; D not resolved. DNA for the CDR3: TGTGCCAGCAGTCCGGAGTCCGAGCAGTACTTC. Translating gives CASSPESEQYF.